The 17 T cell receptor beta chains presented below share a single source sample, sequenced in a study of blood T cell repertoires in COVID-19 (dated by TCRdb to 2018 to 2020). Libraries came from the immunoSEQ multiplex PCR assay. TCRdb provides this immuneACCESS table in a form limited to in-frame rearrangements. Some clones are lacking; in checked studies, under half of them reflect an unresolved V gene, and why the rest are absent is not known. The sample data list 200,000 to 300,000 clones, and 83% of these were observed just once. Roughly 5.5% of the sample is taken by the ten largest. Input material: peripheral blood. The receptors derive from a human donor in a cohort sampled during active COVID-19.

This chain uses TRBV5-1 with TRBJ2-5; no clear D gene. The CDR3 has 13 residues. The germline gives CDR1 SGHRS, CDR2 YFSETQ. Trimming shortened V by 0 bases and J by 2 bases, and 5 bases separated the two germline ends. The CDR3 protein is CASSLDYQETQYF. CDR3 sequence (DNA): TGCGCCAGCAGCTTGGATTATCAAGAGACCCAGTACTTC.

The chain is built from TRBV11-2 and TRBJ1-5, with D possibly being TRBD1 (5 bases). CDR1 is SGHAT and CDR2 is FQNNGV in the germline V gene. Between the trimmed V and J ends, which lost 0 bases and 6 bases, there was a span of 6 bases. The CDR3 consists of 13 residues. The CDR3 sequence is CASSLETGQPQHF. DNA of the CDR3: TGTGCCAGCAGCTTAGAAACAGGTCAGCCCCAGCATTTT.

The chain uses TRBV6-5 and TRBJ2-5; TRBD1 might be the D (6 bases). With 4 bases removed from V and 1 base from J, the gap between germline ends came to 13 bases. CDR3 length: 15 residues. The germline V gene encodes CDR1 MNHEY and CDR2 SVGAGI. The CDR3 sequence: CASSSAETGQETQYF. The CDR3 coding sequence is TGTGCCAGCAGTTCGGCCGAGACAGGCCAAGAGACCCAGTACTTC.

J is TRBJ1-6 and V is TRBV30; D remains ambiguous. In germline, CDR1 is GTSNPN, CDR2 SVGIG (reference sequence). V shed 1 base and J shed 4 bases, with 8 bases lying between them. The CDR3 extends over 14 amino acids. CDR3 nucleotide sequence: TGTGCCTGGAGTGGAGGGCGGTATAATTCACCCCTCCACTTT. Protein sequence: CAWSGGRYNSPLHF.

This clone was observed a handful of times. The V and J genes are TRBV28 and TRBJ2-4; 7 bases map to TRBD1. The CDR3 length is 14 residues. V was clipped by 8 bases and J by 3 bases; unmatched bases: 7. CDR1 is MDHEN, CDR2 SYDVKM, per germline. The CDR3 loop reads CASSDRTGKNIQYF. In nucleotides, the CDR3 is TGTGCCAGCTCCGACAGGACAGGCAAAAACATTCAGTACTTC.

The genes are TRBV6-5 and TRBJ2-7; 7 bases map to TRBD1. There are 15 residues in the CDR3. Looked up from germline, CDR1 is MNHEY and CDR2 is SVGAGI. J gave up 0 bases and V 6 bases, and 8 bases lay outside the gene matches. The DNA for the CDR3 is TGTGCCAGCAGCAGACAGGGATACAGCTCCTACGAGCAGTACTTC. Protein sequence: CASSRQGYSSYEQYF.

The chain couples TRBV5-1 to TRBJ1-2; 11 bases are shared with TRBD1. Trimming at V came to 2 bases and at J to 4 bases, leaving 7 bases not matched to a gene. The CDR3 spans 16 residues. The germline V gene encodes CDR1 SGHRS and CDR2 YFSETQ. This chain's CDR3 is CASSLRGQGGGYGYTF. CDR3 sequence (DNA): TGCGCCAGCAGCTTAAGGGGACAGGGGGGCGGCTATGGCTACACCTTC.

The rearrangement links TRBV28 to TRBJ1-2; D ambiguous. The V gene's germline CDR1 is MDHEN and CDR2 SYDVKM. Deletions cut 6 bases from V and 8 bases from J, with 19 bases between. The CDR3 runs to 14 residues. In nucleotides, the CDR3 is TGTGCCAGCAGCGAGGGAGCACGATTGGGGGGCTACACCTTC. It encodes CASSEGARLGGYTF.

This rearrangement joins TRBV5-1 to TRBJ1-6; possibly TRBD1 for D (6 bases). This CDR3 is built from 15 residues. The germline V and J ends were trimmed by 1 base and 9 bases, with 14 bases remaining between them. Per the germline V gene, CDR1 is SGHRS and CDR2 is YFSETQ. The DNA for the CDR3 is TGCGCCAGCAGCTTGTCCCCGACAGGTAGTTCACCCCTCCACTTT. Its translation is CASSLSPTGSSPLHF.

Many counts were recorded for this clone. This chain joins TRBV2 and TRBJ1-2; TRBD1 matches at 11 bases. The V gene's germline CDR1 is SNHLY and CDR2 FYNNEI. The CDR3 covers 21 residues. Losses at the gene ends were 2 bases for V and 7 bases for J; bases not matched to a gene: 24. CDR3 in amino acids: CASSERVLVRRDRGRLLGYTF. The CDR3 DNA sequence: TGTGCCAGCAGTGAAAGGGTTTTAGTCCGCCGGGACAGGGGGAGGCTCCTTGGCTACACCTTC. The whole variable domain, remainder taken from reference TRBV2 and TRBJ1-2, is EPEVTQTPSHQVTQMGQEVILRCVPISNHLYFYWYRQILGQKVEFLVSFYNNEISEKSEIFDDQFSVERPDGSNFTLKIRSTKLEDSAMYFCASSERVLVRRDRGRLLGYTFGSGTRLTVV.

This chain uses TRBV24-1 with TRBJ2-1, with 7 nucleotides matching TRBD1. V gave up 5 bases and J gave up 7 bases; unmatched junction bases: 7. The CDR3 has 14 amino acids. CDR1 KGHDR and CDR2 SFDVKD come from the germline V gene. The CDR3 loop reads CATSATGMTNEQFF. DNA for the CDR3: TGTGCCACCAGTGCGACAGGGATGACGAATGAGCAGTTCTTC.

The genes are TRBV15 and TRBJ2-3, with 11 bases aligning to TRBD2. V shed 1 base and J 7 bases; nucleotides not matched to a gene: 10. Germline V gene sequence: CDR1 LNHNV, CDR2 YYDKDF (reference sequence). This CDR3 contains 17 residues. The CDR3 spells CATSRVLAGAFLYTQYF. The CDR3 region has the DNA TGTGCCACCAGCAGAGTACTAGCGGGGGCCTTCTTGTATACGCAGTATTTT.

The rearrangement uses TRBV6-2 or TRBV6-3 and TRBJ2-2; a weak D match, TRBD1 (5 bases). The CDR3 loop spans 15 amino acids. Trimming took off 2 bases at V and 7 bases at J, with 14 bases between the two ends. Germline CDR1 MNHEY, CDR2 SVGEGT. The CDR3 DNA reads as TGTGCCAGCAGTTACACACAGGTCCGGAGCGGGGAGCTGTTTTTT. Residues: CASSYTQVRSGELFF.

The chain couples TRBV5-1 to TRBJ2-3, with D possibly being TRBD2 (5 bases). V lost 5 bases, J lost 4 bases, and 14 bases lay in between. CDR3 length: 14 amino acids. From germline, CDR1 is SGHRS and CDR2 YFSETQ. CDR3 nucleotide sequence: TGCGCCAGCAGGATAGGGAGCAGCGCAGATACGCAGTATTTT. Translation gives CASRIGSSADTQYF. The variable domain in full, with the rest retrieved from reference TRBV5-1 and TRBJ2-3, is KAGVTQTPRYLIKTRGQQVTLSCSPISGHRSVSWYQQTPGQGLQFLFEYFSETQRNKGNFPGRFSGRQFSNSRSEMNVSTLELGDSALYLCASRIGSSADTQYFGPGTRLTVL.

The table lists this clone with a count of one. V is TRBV7-8 and J is TRBJ2-3; no firm D call. Looked up from germline, CDR1 is SGHVS and CDR2 is FQNEAQ. Trimming removed 2 bases from V and 6 bases from J, with 3 bases in between. The CDR3 extends over 11 amino acids. The CDR3 loop is CASSLQDTQYF. The DNA for the CDR3 is TGTGCCAGCAGCTTACAGGATACGCAGTATTTT.

Of note for this clone: Other nucleotide sequences in the sample specify the same CDR3. The gene calls are TRBV6-5 and TRBJ1-5, with TRBD1 matching over 9 bases. V lost 6 bases and J lost 6; bases outside the gene matches: 6. This CDR3 is 14 amino acids long. CDR1 MNHEY and CDR2 SVGAGI come from the germline V gene. The DNA of the CDR3 is TGTGCCAGCAGCCAAACAGGGGGCGGTCAGCCCCAGCATTTT. Residues: CASSQTGGGQPQHF.

The J gene is TRBJ2-4, the V gene TRBV4-1; possibly TRBD2 for D (6 bases). The CDR3 is made up of 12 amino acids. Germline V gene lookup returns CDR1 MGHRA and CDR2 YSYEKL. V lost 1 base to trimming and J lost 9 bases, with 7 bases between them. The CDR3 nucleotides read TGCGCCAGCAGCCAAGGGCGGGGCATTCAGTACTTC. It codes for CASSQGRGIQYF.